One and the same sample provided the 30 T cell receptor beta chains below, sequenced in a study of T cells after yellow fever vaccination. TCRdb independently ran MiXCR on the 5' RACE reads; one entry per CDR3 protein. In the table there are 450,000 to 550,000 distinct CDR3 sequences, 21% of which are singletons. The source material was PBMCs, sampled roughly 20 days after the first yellow fever vaccination. Every receptor here comes from a man aged 18-30 years who received the YFV17D yellow fever vaccine.

This clonotype was recorded a few times. This chain links TRBV7-2 with TRBJ2-2; D not certain. Trimming left V 2 bases short and J 1 base short, with 5 bases between. Germline V lookup: CDR1 SGHTA, CDR2 FQGNSA. This CDR3 contains 14 residues. CDR3 in DNA: TGTGCCAGCAGCTTAAGTCAGAACACCGGGGAGCTGTTTTTT. Protein sequence: CASSLSQNTGELFF.

This clonotype occurred a few times. The chain has TRBV9 and TRBJ1-6; possibly TRBD1 for D (6 bases). Trimming took 3 bases from V and 6 from J, leaving 10 bases between them. Germline CDR1 SGDLS, CDR2 YYNGEE. This CDR3 is 14 amino acids long. CDR3 DNA sequence: TGTGCCAGCAGCGCGGACAGCGTTAATTCACCCCTCCACTTT. Translation gives CASSADSVNSPLHF.

The chain carries TRBV12-3 or TRBV12-4 and TRBJ1-5; TRBD1 matches at 10 bases. Trimming removed 5 bases from V and 6 bases from J; junction bases left unmatched: 7. This CDR3 has 15 amino acids. CDR3 sequence: CASSPGDRGSQPQHF. The DNA for the CDR3 is TGTGCCAGCAGTCCCGGGGACAGGGGAAGTCAGCCCCAGCATTTT.

The chain joins TRBV7-9 to TRBJ1-1; D might be TRBD1 (5 bases). Germline V CDR1 and CDR2: SEHNR, FQNEAQ (reference sequence). V was cut by 9 bases and J by 4 bases, with 18 bases left in between. The CDR3 runs 14 residues. The CDR3: CASIDSPKGTEAFF. The CDR3 nucleotides read TGTGCCAGTATAGACAGCCCCAAGGGCACTGAAGCTTTCTTT.

The chain joins TRBV11-2 to TRBJ2-2; D gene unclear. Germline V gene data show CDR1 as SGHAT and CDR2 as FQNNGV. Trimming shortened V by 3 bases and J by 7 bases, and 21 bases separated the two germline ends. The CDR3 has 17 amino acids. The CDR3 protein is CASSFLGSWARNGELFF. The CDR3 nucleotides are TGTGCCAGCAGCTTCTTAGGATCTTGGGCGCGGAACGGGGAGCTGTTTTTT.

This chain uses TRBV4-2 with TRBJ1-1, with 8 bases that match TRBD1. Trimming took 4 bases from V and 1 from J; bases not matched to a gene: 5. The CDR3 is 15 residues long. Germline V gene sequence: CDR1 LGHNA, CDR2 YNFKEQ. The CDR3 loop reads CASSPAGTGNTEAFF. DNA for the CDR3: TGTGCCAGCAGCCCAGCCGGGACAGGGAACACTGAAGCTTTCTTT.

The rearrangement joins TRBV3-1 to TRBJ1-5; the D is unclear. V lost 1 base and J 12 bases, leaving 13 bases between the germline ends. Per the germline V gene, CDR1 is LGHDT and CDR2 is YNNKEL (reference sequence). The CDR3 covers 13 residues. CDR3 DNA sequence: TGTGCCAGCAGCCAAGGACAAATTGGACGCCAGCATTTT. It yields the protein CASSQGQIGRQHF.

V usage is TRBV5-1 and J usage is TRBJ1-2; perhaps TRBD1 as D (5 bases). V dropped 4 bases and J dropped 3 bases, with 16 bases sitting between them. Germline CDR1 reads SGHRS; CDR2 reads YFSETQ. This CDR3 is built from 15 residues. CDR3 DNA sequence: TGCGCCAGCAGCCTTTCGGGACTGGCGGACTATGGCTACACCTTC. It codes for CASSLSGLADYGYTF.

The chain carries TRBV7-9 and TRBJ1-2; D is unresolved. The germline V gene encodes CDR1 SEHNR and CDR2 FQNEAQ (reference sequence). Trimming removed 5 bases at V and 8 bases at J, with 15 bases between. This CDR3 has 13 amino acids. CDR3: CASSPRGLPGYTF. CDR3 nucleotides: TGTGCCAGCAGCCCAAGAGGACTCCCCGGCTACACCTTC.

In its sample, this clonotype was seen a few times. This chain links TRBV19 with TRBJ1-1; TRBD1 aligns across 7 bases. CDR1 is LNHDA and CDR2 is SQIVND in the germline V gene (reference sequence). V was clipped by 6 bases and J by 4 bases; unmatched bases: 5. There are 13 residues in the CDR3. DNA for the CDR3: TGTGCCAGTAGGGGACAGTCTTTCACTGAAGCTTTCTTT. Translated: CASRGQSFTEAFF.

The chain combines TRBV6-1 with TRBJ1-6, with 8 positions matching TRBD1. This CDR3 has 16 amino acids. Germline loops: CDR1 MNHNS, CDR2 SASEGT. Trimming cost V 5 bases and J 5 bases; bases outside gene matches: 8. CDR3 sequence: CASSQGQANDNSPLHF. DNA for the CDR3: TGTGCCAGCAGTCAGGGACAGGCGAATGATAATTCACCCCTCCACTTT.

This clonotype showed up just a few times. The chain uses TRBV5-6 and TRBJ2-5; 8 positions match TRBD1. Germline V gene data show CDR1 as SGHDT and CDR2 as YYEEEE. The CDR3 is 15 amino acids. Trimming cost V 0 bases and J 4 bases; bases outside gene matches: 5. This chain's CDR3 is CASSLAVRGRETQYF. For the CDR3, the DNA is TGTGCCAGCAGCTTGGCCGTCAGGGGGCGAGAGACCCAGTACTTC.

The chain carries TRBV10-3 and TRBJ2-3, with 7 bases identical to TRBD2. CDR1 and CDR2 from the germline V gene are ENHRY and SYGVKD. The CDR3 consists of 14 residues. J was trimmed by 5 bases and V by 3 bases; bases with no gene match: 5. The DNA for the CDR3 is TGTGCCATCAGTGATACGGGGGGAAAAGATACGCAGTATTTT. This sequence encodes CAISDTGGKDTQYF.

The chain has TRBV20-1 and TRBJ1-3; D is ambiguous. There are 15 residues in the CDR3. V shed 3 bases and J shed 2 bases, with 14 bases lying between them. CDR1 is DFQATT and CDR2 is SNEGSKA in the germline V gene (reference sequence). DNA for the CDR3: TGCAGTGCTAGCGGAGGCCCCGGGCCTGGAAACACCATATATTTT. Residues: CSASGGPGPGNTIYF.

This clonotype has just one count. The rearrangement links TRBV15 to TRBJ1-2, with unresolved D. CDR1 is LNHNV and CDR2 is YYDKDF in the germline V gene (reference sequence). V was shortened by 0 bases and J by 4 bases, with 12 bases between the two germline ends. The CDR3 totals 15 residues. The CDR3 spells CATSRDKDSFYGYTF. As DNA, the CDR3 is TGTGCCACCAGCAGAGATAAGGATTCCTTCTATGGCTACACCTTC.

The chain couples TRBV7-3 to TRBJ2-1, with 9 bases fitting TRBD2. The CDR3 length is 17 residues. J lost 2 bases, V lost 1 base, and 6 bases had no gene match. Germline V gives CDR1 SGHTA, CDR2 FQGTGA. DNA for the CDR3: TGTGCCAGCAGCTTAAGGGCGGCTAGCGGGGCCTACAATGAGCAGTTCTTC. As protein: CASSLRAASGAYNEQFF.

This chain links TRBV5-1 with TRBJ2-1; TRBD2 matches 12 bases. V was pared by 4 bases and J by 8 bases, with 7 bases of the junction left unmatched. CDR3 length: 15 amino acids. CDR1 SGHRS and CDR2 YFSETQ come from the germline V gene. For the CDR3, the DNA is TGCGCCAGCAGCGCCCCTAGCGGGGGGGATGATGAGCAGTTCTTC. Encoded protein: CASSAPSGGDDEQFF.

The chain has TRBV12-3 or TRBV12-4 and TRBJ1-3; D not resolved. The CDR3 runs to 14 residues. Between the trimmed V and J ends, which lost 7 bases and 0 bases, there was a span of 10 bases. The CDR3 protein is CASTPGLSGNTIYF. The CDR3 DNA reads TGTGCCAGCACCCCGGGCCTCTCTGGAAACACCATATATTTT.

This clonotype was picked up a small number of times. This chain uses TRBV29-1 with TRBJ1-1, with D uncertain. Deletions cut 6 bases from V and 1 base from J, with 6 bases between. CDR1 is SQVTM and CDR2 is ANQGSEA in the germline V gene. The CDR3 has 11 amino acids. This chain's CDR3 is CSVNRNTEAFF. In DNA form, the CDR3 reads TGCAGCGTCAATAGGAACACTGAAGCTTTCTTT.

This clonotype was counted between two and nine times. The V and J genes are TRBV20-1 and TRBJ2-1, with TRBD2 matching 8 bases. From germline, CDR1 is DFQATT and CDR2 SNEGSKA (reference sequence). This CDR3 is built from 14 residues. After removal of 5 bases from V and 6 bases from J, the junction contained 9 bases not matched to a gene. The CDR3 is CSAPGAGGVNEQFF. The CDR3 coding sequence is TGCAGTGCTCCGGGGGCGGGGGGCGTCAATGAGCAGTTCTTC.

This chain uses TRBV12-3 or TRBV12-4 with TRBJ1-5; TRBD1 is a possible D gene (5 bases). The CDR3 spans 14 residues. Trimming took off 7 bases at V and 7 bases at J, with 17 bases between the two ends. CDR3 nucleotides: TGTGCCAGCACCCGTGGCCAGGGACGCCAGCCCCAGCATTTT. It yields the protein CASTRGQGRQPQHF.

This clonotype was counted between two and nine times. This rearrangement joins TRBV9 to TRBJ2-3; D call uncertain. Germline CDR1 SGDLS, CDR2 YYNGEE. V lost 0 bases and J lost 5, with 4 bases in between. The CDR3 consists of 12 residues. The DNA for the CDR3 is TGTGCCAGCAGCGTAGAAAAAGATACGCAGTATTTT. The encoded protein is CASSVEKDTQYF.

This clonotype has just a few counts. CDR3 sequence reads: CASSPRRVGSPLHF. The CDR3 nucleotides read TGTGCCAGCAGCCCAAGGAGAGTCGGTTCACCCCTCCACTTT. The chain has TRBV27 and TRBJ1-6; D is undetermined. Germline values: CDR1 MNHEY, CDR2 SMNVEV (reference sequence). This CDR3 is built from 14 residues. V lost 6 bases to trimming and J lost 9 bases, with 15 bases between them.

The chain links TRBV21-1 to TRBJ1-6; the table assigns TRBD1, which was not confirmed against the DNA. TRBV21-1 is tagged as a pseudogene. The CDR3 contains 16 residues. CDR3 protein: CASSKLRRDRNSPLHF. In nucleotides, the CDR3 is TGTGCCAGCAGCAAACTAAGAAGGGACCGGAATTCACCCCTCCACTTT.

The chain recombines TRBV4-1 with TRBJ2-3; D is tentatively TRBD1 or TRBD2 (5 bases each). V lost 2 bases and J lost 6, with 18 bases in between. CDR3 length: 16 amino acids. From germline, CDR1 is MGHRA and CDR2 YSYEKL. CDR3 residues: CASSQPRRGRRDTQYF. The DNA of the CDR3 is TGCGCCAGCAGCCAACCAAGACGGGGACGTAGGGATACGCAGTATTTT.

This clonotype was found a few times. This rearrangement joins TRBV4-1 to TRBJ2-5; 10 bases are shared with TRBD2. Trimming at V came to 2 bases and at J to 5 bases, leaving 11 bases not matched to a gene. The CDR3 runs 17 residues. The V gene's germline CDR1 is MGHRA and CDR2 YSYEKL. In DNA form, the CDR3 reads TGCGCCAGCAGCCAAACGCAATTAGCGGGGGGCTGGGAGACCCAGTACTTC. This sequence encodes CASSQTQLAGGWETQYF.

This clonotype has only a few counts. The chain uses TRBV5-1 and TRBJ2-1; D remains unclear. This CDR3 contains 13 residues. V was clipped by 0 bases and J by 7 bases, with 8 bases between them. From germline, CDR1 is SGHRS and CDR2 YFSETQ. The CDR3, as DNA: TGCGCCAGCAGCTTGGAGTACGGTAATGAGCAGTTCTTC. Translated, it gives CASSLEYGNEQFF.

This clonotype was counted only a few times. V is TRBV6-5 and J is TRBJ1-3; D ambiguous. CDR3 length equals 16 residues. The V gene's germline CDR1 is MNHEY and CDR2 SVGAGI. V was cut by 0 bases and J by 4 bases, with 13 bases left in between. This chain's CDR3 is CASSYSTTPRGNTIYF. CDR3 DNA: TGTGCCAGCAGTTACTCGACCACCCCCAGGGGAAACACCATATATTTT.

The V and J genes are TRBV2 and TRBJ1-1; 8 bases are a match to TRBD1. The CDR3 is made up of 13 amino acids. The V and J ends lost 6 bases and 3 bases, in that order; junction bases with no gene match: 3. Per the germline V gene, CDR1 is SNHLY and CDR2 is FYNNEI. The CDR3 bases are TGTGCCAGCAGCGGACAGGGTCACACTGAAGCTTTCTTT. This translates into CASSGQGHTEAFF.

In its sample, this clonotype was seen a few times. This chain joins TRBV9 and TRBJ2-2; 8 bases are a match to TRBD2. This CDR3 has 15 residues. V trimming: 5 bases; J trimming: 5 bases; junction bases outside the gene matches: 8. The germline V gene has CDR1 SGDLS and CDR2 YYNGEE. The CDR3 region is CASSSRGGTTGELFF. The CDR3, as DNA: TGTGCCAGCAGTTCACGGGGGGGTACTACCGGGGAGCTGTTTTTT.